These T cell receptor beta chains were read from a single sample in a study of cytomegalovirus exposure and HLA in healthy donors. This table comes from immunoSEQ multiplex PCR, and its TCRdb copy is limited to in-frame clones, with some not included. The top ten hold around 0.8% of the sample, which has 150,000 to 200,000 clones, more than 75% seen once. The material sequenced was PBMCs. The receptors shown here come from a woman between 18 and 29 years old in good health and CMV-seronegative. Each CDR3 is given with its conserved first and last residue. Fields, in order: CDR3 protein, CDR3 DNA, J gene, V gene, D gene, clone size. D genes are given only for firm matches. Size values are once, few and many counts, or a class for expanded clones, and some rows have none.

CDR3: CASSLGDQPQHF; DNA: TGTGCCAGCAGCTTAGGGGATCAGCCCCAGCATTTT; J: TRBJ1-5; V: TRBV5-6; D: -; size: -
CDR3: CASSQAGTRNTEAFF; DNA: TGCGCCAGCAGCCAAGCAGGTACCAGGAACACTGAAGCTTTCTTT; J: TRBJ1-1; V: TRBV4-1; D: -; size: -
CDR3: CASSQGEASGGTDTQYF; DNA: TGTGCCAGCAGCCAAGGGGAGGCTAGCGGGGGGACAGATACGCAGTATTTT; J: TRBJ2-3; V: TRBV4-2; D: TRBD2; size: -
CDR3: CASSLALQGPREQYF; DNA: TGCGCCAGCAGCTTGGCGCTGCAAGGCCCGAGGGAGCAGTACTTC; J: TRBJ2-7; V: TRBV5-1; D: -; size: -
CDR3: CATSRDWRRDGSSEQYF; DNA: TGTGCCACCAGCAGAGATTGGCGGCGGGACGGCTCTTCCGAGCAGTACTTC; J: TRBJ2-7; V: TRBV15; D: -; size: -
CDR3: CASSAGDYEQYF; DNA: TGTGCCAGCAGTGCTGGAGACTACGAGCAGTACTTC; J: TRBJ2-7; V: TRBV6-6; D: -; size: -
CDR3: CASRLAVEQYF; DNA: TGCGCCAGCAGATTGGCGGTCGAGCAGTACTTC; J: TRBJ2-7; V: TRBV5-1; D: -; size: -
CDR3: CASSEGGRLSTNEKLFF; DNA: TGTGCCAGCAGTGAAGGAGGGCGCCTCTCAACTAATGAAAAACTGTTTTTT; J: TRBJ1-4; V: TRBV6-1; D: -; size: -
CDR3: CASSDSSGGAGTQYF; DNA: TGTGCCAGCAGTGACTCCAGCGGGGGGGCAGGGACCCAGTACTTC; J: TRBJ2-5; V: TRBV6-4; D: TRBD2; size: -
CDR3: CASSLRGTVNEQYF; DNA: TGTGCCAGCAGCCTCAGGGGAACCGTCAACGAGCAGTACTTC; J: TRBJ2-7; V: TRBV6-5; D: -; size: -
CDR3: CASSWGEQGAYTEAFF; DNA: TGCGCCAGCAGCTGGGGGGAACAGGGGGCGTACACTGAAGCTTTCTTT; J: TRBJ1-1; V: TRBV5-1; D: TRBD1; size: -
CDR3: CASSLAPGEAFF; DNA: TGTGCCAGCAGCTTAGCGCCGGGGGAAGCTTTCTTT; J: TRBJ1-1; V: TRBV7-6; D: -; size: -
CDR3: CASSQDPQSSYGYTF; DNA: TGTGCCAGCAGCCAAGATCCACAGTCCAGCTATGGCTACACCTTC; J: TRBJ1-2; V: TRBV14; D: -; size: -
CDR3: CASSLGSTSLQLYEQYF; DNA: TGCGCCAGCAGCTTGGGTTCCACCTCCTTGCAACTCTACGAGCAGTACTTC; J: TRBJ2-7; V: TRBV5-1; D: -; size: once
CDR3: CASSFGTGREQYF; DNA: TGCGCCAGCAGCTTTGGGACAGGGCGGGAGCAGTACTTC; J: TRBJ2-7; V: TRBV5-1; D: TRBD1; size: -
CDR3: CAAKRGGSLDEQYF; DNA: TGTGCCGCCAAACGGGGGGGATCCCTAGACGAGCAGTACTTC; J: TRBJ2-7; V: TRBV10-3; D: TRBD2; size: -
CDR3: CASSGVAGQETQYF; DNA: TGTGCCAGCAGTGGGGTAGCGGGTCAAGAGACCCAGTACTTC; J: TRBJ2-5; V: TRBV6-1; D: TRBD2; size: -
CDR3: CAWSVTSGGYNEQFF; DNA: TGTGCCTGGAGTGTAACGAGCGGGGGCTACAATGAGCAGTTCTTC; J: TRBJ2-1; V: TRBV30; D: TRBD2; size: -
CDR3: CASSRDRTDTEAFF; DNA: TGCGCCAGCAGCCGGGACAGGACTGACACTGAAGCTTTCTTT; J: TRBJ1-1; V: TRBV4-1; D: TRBD1; size: few
CDR3: CASSLMGQGTDTQYF; DNA: TGTGCCAGCAGCTTAATGGGACAGGGCACAGATACGCAGTATTTT; J: TRBJ2-3; V: TRBV7-6; D: TRBD1; size: -
CDR3: CATSIRTGAYEQYF; DNA: TGTGCCACCAGCATAAGGACAGGGGCCTACGAGCAGTACTTC; J: TRBJ2-7; V: TRBV15; D: TRBD1; size: -
CDR3: CASSLKGGTIQYF; DNA: TGTGCCAGCAGCTTGAAAGGGGGAACCATTCAGTACTTC; J: TRBJ2-4; V: TRBV5-6; D: -; size: -
CDR3: CASSPGQVAVETQYF; DNA: TGTGCCAGCAGCCCTGGACAGGTCGCGGTCGAGACCCAGTACTTC; J: TRBJ2-5; V: TRBV5-6; D: TRBD1; size: -
CDR3: CSCSHGGKEETQYF; DNA: TGCAGTTGCTCTCACGGGGGAAAAGAAGAGACCCAGTACTTC; J: TRBJ2-5; V: TRBV29-1; D: -; size: -